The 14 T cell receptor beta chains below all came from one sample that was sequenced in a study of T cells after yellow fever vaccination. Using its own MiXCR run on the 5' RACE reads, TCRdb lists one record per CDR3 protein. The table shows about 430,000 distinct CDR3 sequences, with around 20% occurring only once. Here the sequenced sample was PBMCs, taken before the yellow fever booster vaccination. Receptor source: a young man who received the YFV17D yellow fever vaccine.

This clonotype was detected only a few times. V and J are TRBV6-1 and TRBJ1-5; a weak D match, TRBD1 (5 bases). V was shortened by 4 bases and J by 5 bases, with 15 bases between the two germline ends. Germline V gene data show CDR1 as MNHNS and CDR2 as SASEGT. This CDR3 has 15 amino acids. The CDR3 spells CASSGSGGVDQPQHF. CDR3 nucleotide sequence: TGTGCCAGCAGTGGGAGTGGGGGGGTGGATCAGCCCCAGCATTTT.

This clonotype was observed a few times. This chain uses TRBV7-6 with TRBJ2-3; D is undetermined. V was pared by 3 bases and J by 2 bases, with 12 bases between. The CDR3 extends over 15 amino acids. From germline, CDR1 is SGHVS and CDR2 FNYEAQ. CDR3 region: CASSFGFSHTDTQYF. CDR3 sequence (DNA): TGTGCCAGCAGCTTTGGATTTTCGCACACAGATACGCAGTATTTT. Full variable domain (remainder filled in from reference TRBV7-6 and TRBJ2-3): GAGVSQSPRYKVTKRGQDVALRCDPISGHVSLYWYRQALGQGPEFLTYFNYEAQQDKSGLPNDRFSAERPEGSISTLTIQRTEQRDSAMYRCASSFGFSHTDTQYFGPGTRLTVL.

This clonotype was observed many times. In DNA form, the CDR3 reads TGTGCCAGCAGTTACACAAGCGGGGGCCAAGAGACCCAGTACTTC. The encoded protein is CASSYTSGGQETQYF. The chain links TRBV6-2 or TRBV6-3 to TRBJ2-5; TRBD2 matches at 8 bases. This CDR3 has 15 amino acids. Germline loops: CDR1 MNHEY, CDR2 SVGEGT. The J segment lost 1 base and the V segment lost 2 bases, leaving 3 bases of the junction unmatched.

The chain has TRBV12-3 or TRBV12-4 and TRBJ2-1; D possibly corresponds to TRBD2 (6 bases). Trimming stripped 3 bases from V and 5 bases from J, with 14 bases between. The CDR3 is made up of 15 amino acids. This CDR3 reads CASSFFAGRNNEQFF. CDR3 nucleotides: TGTGCCAGCAGTTTCTTTGCGGGGAGAAACAATGAGCAGTTCTTC.

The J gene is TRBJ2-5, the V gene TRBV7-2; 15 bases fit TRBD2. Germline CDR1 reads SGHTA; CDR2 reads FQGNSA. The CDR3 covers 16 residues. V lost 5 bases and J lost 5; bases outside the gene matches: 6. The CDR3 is CASSPGLAGGRETQYF. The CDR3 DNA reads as TGTGCCAGCAGCCCCGGACTAGCGGGGGGGCGGGAGACCCAGTACTTC. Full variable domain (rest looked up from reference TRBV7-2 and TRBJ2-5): GAGVSQSPSNKVTEKGKDVELRCDPISGHTALYWYRQSLGQGLEFLIYFQGNSAPDKSGLPSDRFSAERTGGSVSTLTIQRTQQEDSAVYLCASSPGLAGGRETQYFGPGTRLLVL.

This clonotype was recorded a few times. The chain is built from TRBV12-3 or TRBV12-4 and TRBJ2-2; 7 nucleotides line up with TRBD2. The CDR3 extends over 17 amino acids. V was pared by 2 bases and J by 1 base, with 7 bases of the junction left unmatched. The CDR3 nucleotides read TGTGCCAGCAGTTTAATAGGTCTAGCGGAGAACACCGGGGAGCTGTTTTTT. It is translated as CASSLIGLAENTGELFF.

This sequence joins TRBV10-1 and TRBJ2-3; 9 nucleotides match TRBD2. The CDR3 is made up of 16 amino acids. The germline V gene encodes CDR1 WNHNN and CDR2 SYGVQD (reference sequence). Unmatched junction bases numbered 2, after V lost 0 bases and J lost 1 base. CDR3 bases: TGCGCCAGCAGTGAGTCGCTAGCGGGGCGCACAGATACGCAGTATTTT. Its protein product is CASSESLAGRTDTQYF.

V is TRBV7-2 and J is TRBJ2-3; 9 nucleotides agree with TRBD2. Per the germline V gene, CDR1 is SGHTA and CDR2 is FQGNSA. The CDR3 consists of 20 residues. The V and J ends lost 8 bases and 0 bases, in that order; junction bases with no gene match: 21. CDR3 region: CASAQAQRGVATSSTDTQYF. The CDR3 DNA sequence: TGTGCCAGCGCTCAGGCGCAGCGGGGGGTCGCTACCAGTAGCACAGATACGCAGTATTTT.

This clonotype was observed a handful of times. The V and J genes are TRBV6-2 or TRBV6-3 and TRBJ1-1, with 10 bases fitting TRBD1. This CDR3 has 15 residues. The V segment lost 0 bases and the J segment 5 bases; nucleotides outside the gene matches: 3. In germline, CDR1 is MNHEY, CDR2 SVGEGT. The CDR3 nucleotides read TGTGCCAGCAGTTACTCGCCGGACAGGGGGACTGAAGCTTTCTTT. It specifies CASSYSPDRGTEAFF.

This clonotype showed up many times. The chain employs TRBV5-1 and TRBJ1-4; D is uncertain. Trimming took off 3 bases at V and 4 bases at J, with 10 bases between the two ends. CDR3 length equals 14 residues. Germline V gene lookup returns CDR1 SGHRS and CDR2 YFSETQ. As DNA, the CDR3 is TGCGCCAGCAGCTCGGGAGCCTATAATGAAAAACTGTTTTTT. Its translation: CASSSGAYNEKLFF.

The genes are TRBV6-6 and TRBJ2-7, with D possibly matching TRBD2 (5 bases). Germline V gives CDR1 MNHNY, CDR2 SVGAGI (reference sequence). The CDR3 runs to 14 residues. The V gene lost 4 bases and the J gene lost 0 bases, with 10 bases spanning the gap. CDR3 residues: CASSWSGSSYEQYV. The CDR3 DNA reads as TGTGCCAGCAGTTGGTCTGGGAGCTCCTACGAGCAGTACGTC.

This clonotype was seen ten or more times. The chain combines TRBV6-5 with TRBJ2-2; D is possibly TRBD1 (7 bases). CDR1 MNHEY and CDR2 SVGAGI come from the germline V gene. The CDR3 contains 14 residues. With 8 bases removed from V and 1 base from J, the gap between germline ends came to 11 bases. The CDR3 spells CASRGTVNTGELFF. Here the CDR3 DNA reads TGTGCCAGCCGGGGGACAGTGAACACCGGGGAGCTGTTTTTT.

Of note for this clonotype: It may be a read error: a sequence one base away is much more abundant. The CDR3 nucleotides read TGCAGTGCTAGACCCCGGGACAGGGGTAAAGATGGCTACACCTTC. Its translation is CSARPRDRGKDGYTF. The J gene is TRBJ1-2, the V gene TRBV20-1, with 10 bases identical to TRBD1. This CDR3 has 15 amino acids. V dropped 2 bases and J dropped 6; count of bases not matched to a gene: 9. Germline CDR1 DFQATT, CDR2 SNEGSKA (reference sequence).

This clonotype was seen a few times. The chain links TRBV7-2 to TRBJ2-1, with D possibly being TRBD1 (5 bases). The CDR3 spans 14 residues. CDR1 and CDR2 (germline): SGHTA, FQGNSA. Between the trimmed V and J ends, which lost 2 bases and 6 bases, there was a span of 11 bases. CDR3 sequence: CASSLIVGPNEQFF. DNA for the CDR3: TGTGCCAGCAGCTTAATAGTGGGGCCCAATGAGCAGTTCTTC. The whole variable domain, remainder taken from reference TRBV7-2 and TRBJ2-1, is GAGVSQSPSNKVTEKGKDVELRCDPISGHTALYWYRQSLGQGLEFLIYFQGNSAPDKSGLPSDRFSAERTGGSVSTLTIQRTQQEDSAVYLCASSLIVGPNEQFFGPGTRLTVL.